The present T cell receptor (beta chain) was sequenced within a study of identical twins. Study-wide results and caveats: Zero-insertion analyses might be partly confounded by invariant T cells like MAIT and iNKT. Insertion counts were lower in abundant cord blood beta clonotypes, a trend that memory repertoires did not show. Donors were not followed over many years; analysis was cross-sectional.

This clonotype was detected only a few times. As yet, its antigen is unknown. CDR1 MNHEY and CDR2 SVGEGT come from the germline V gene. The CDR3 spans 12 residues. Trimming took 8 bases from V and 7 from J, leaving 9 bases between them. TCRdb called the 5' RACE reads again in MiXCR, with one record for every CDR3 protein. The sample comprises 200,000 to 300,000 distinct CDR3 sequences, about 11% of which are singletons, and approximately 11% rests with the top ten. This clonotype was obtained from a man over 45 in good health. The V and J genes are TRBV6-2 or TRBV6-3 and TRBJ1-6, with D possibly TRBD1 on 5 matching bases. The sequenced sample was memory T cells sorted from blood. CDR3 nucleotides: TGTGCCAGCGCTTGGGGGAATTCACCCCTCCACTTT. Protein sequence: CASAWGNSPLHF.